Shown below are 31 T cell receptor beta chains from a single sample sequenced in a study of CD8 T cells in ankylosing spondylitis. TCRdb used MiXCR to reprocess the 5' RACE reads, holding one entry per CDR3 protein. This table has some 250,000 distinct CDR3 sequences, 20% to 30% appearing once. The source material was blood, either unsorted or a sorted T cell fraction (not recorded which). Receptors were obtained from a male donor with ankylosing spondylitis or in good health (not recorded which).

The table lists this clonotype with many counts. This CDR3 reads CSARVSFDTEAFF. Here the CDR3 DNA reads TGCAGTGCTAGAGTGAGTTTTGACACTGAAGCTTTCTTT. The chain carries TRBV20-1 and TRBJ1-1; unclear D gene. This CDR3 has 13 amino acids. The V gene lost 1 base and the J gene lost 3 bases, with 9 bases spanning the gap. Germline CDR1 DFQATT, CDR2 SNEGSKA (reference sequence).

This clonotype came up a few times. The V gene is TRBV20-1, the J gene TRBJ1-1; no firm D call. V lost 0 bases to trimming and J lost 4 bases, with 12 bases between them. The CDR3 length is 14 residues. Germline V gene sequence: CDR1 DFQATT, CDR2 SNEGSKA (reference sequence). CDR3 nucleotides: TGCAGTGCTAGAGATGAACGTTTCGGCACTGAAGCTTTCTTT. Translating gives CSARDERFGTEAFF.

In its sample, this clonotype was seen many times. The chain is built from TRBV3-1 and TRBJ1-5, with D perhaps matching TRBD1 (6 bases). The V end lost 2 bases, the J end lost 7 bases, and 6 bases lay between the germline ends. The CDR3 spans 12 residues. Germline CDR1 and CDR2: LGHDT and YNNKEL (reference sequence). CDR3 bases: TGTGCCAGCAGCCAAACAGGGCAGCCCCAGCATTTT. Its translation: CASSQTGQPQHF.

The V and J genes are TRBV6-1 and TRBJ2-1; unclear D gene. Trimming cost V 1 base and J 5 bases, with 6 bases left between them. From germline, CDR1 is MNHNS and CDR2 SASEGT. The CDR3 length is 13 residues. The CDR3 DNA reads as TGTGCCAGCAGTGAAGTAAGGGACAATGAGCAGTTCTTC. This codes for CASSEVRDNEQFF.

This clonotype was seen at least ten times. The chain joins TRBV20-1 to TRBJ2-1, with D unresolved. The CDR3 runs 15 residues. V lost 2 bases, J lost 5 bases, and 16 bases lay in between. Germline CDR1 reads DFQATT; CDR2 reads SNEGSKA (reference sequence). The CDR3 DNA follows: TGCAGTGCTAGATCGGGCCGGGCCAATCACAATGAGCAGTTCTTC. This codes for CSARSGRANHNEQFF.

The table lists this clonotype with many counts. CDR3 nucleotides: TGTGCCAGCGCCCTTGGGACCTTCACAGATACGCAGTATTTT. Its protein is CASALGTFTDTQYF. The V gene is TRBV27, the J gene TRBJ2-3; D tentatively reads TRBD1 or TRBD2 (5 bases each). V was trimmed by 8 bases and J by 2 bases, leaving 14 bases between them. This CDR3 is built from 14 residues. Germline CDR1 and CDR2: MNHEY and SMNVEV (reference sequence).

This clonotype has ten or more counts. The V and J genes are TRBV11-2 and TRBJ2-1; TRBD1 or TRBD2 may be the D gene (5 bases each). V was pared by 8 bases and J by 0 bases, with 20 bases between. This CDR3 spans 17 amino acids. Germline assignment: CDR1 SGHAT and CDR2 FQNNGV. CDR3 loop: CASRLWGRSSSYNEQFF. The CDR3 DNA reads TGTGCCAGCCGGCTGTGGGGACGCTCGAGCTCCTACAATGAGCAGTTCTTC.

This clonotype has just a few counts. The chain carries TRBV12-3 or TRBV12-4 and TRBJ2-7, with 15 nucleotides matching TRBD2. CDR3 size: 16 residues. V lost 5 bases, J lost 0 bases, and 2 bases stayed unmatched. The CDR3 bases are TGTGCCAGCAGTCCGGGACTAGCGGGGGGCTCCTACGAGCAGTACTTC. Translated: CASSPGLAGGSYEQYF.

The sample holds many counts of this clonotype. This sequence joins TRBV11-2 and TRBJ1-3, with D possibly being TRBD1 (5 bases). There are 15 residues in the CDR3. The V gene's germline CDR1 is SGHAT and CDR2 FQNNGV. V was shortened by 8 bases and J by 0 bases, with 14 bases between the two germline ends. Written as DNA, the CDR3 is TGTGCCAGCGAGGACACAGTGCTCTCTGGAAACACCATATATTTT. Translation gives CASEDTVLSGNTIYF.

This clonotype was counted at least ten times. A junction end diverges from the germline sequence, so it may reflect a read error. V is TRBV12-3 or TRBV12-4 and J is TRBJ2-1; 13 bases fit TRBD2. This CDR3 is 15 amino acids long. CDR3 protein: CASSPQPGLAGPPSF. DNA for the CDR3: TGTGCCAGCAGCCCTCAGCCGGGACTAGCGGGGCCCCCGAGCTTC.

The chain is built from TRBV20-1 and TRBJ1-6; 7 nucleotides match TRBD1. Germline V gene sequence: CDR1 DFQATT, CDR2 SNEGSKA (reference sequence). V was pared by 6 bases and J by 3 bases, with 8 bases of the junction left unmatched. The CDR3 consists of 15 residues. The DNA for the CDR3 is TGCAGTGCGATAGGGGGCCGGAACTATAATTCACCCCTCCACTTT. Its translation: CSAIGGRNYNSPLHF.

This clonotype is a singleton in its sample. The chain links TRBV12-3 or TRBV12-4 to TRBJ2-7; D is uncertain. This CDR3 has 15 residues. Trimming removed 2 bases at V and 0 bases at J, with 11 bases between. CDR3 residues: CASSLRADRSYEQYF. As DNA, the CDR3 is TGTGCCAGCAGTTTACGGGCTGACCGCTCCTACGAGCAGTACTTC.

CDR3 protein: CSARLTGPEAFF. As DNA, the CDR3 is TGCAGTGCTAGACTTACAGGGCCTGAAGCTTTCTTT. The rearrangement links TRBV20-1 to TRBJ1-1; TRBD1 might be the D (6 bases). Trimming took 2 bases from V and 6 from J, leaving 10 bases between them. This CDR3 is built from 12 residues. The germline CDR1 and CDR2 sequences are DFQATT and SNEGSKA (reference sequence).

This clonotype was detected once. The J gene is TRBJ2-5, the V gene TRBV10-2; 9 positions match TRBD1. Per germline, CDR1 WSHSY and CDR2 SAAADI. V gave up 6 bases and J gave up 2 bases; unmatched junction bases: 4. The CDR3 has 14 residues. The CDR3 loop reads CASRETGGQETQYF. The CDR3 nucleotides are TGCGCCAGCAGGGAGACAGGGGGACAAGAGACCCAGTACTTC.

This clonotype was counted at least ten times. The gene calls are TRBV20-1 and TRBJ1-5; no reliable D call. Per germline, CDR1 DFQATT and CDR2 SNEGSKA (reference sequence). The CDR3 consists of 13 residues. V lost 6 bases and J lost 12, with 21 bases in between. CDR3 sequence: CSAGRSTGWLQHF. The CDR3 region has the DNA TGCAGTGCAGGTAGATCTACCGGTTGGCTCCAGCATTTT.

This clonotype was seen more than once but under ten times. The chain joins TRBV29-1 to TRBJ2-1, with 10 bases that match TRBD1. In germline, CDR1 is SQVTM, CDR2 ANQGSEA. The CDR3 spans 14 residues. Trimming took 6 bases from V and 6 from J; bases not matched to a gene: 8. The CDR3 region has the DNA TGCAGCGTGCGGGACAGGGGAAGTTTCAATGAGCAGTTCTTC. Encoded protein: CSVRDRGSFNEQFF.

The CDR3 loop reads CASNSNPSGTAQYF. CDR3 sequence (DNA): TGTGCCAGCAACTCCAACCCGAGTGGGACGGCCCAGTACTTC. V is TRBV6-1 and J is TRBJ2-5; the D call may be TRBD1 or TRBD2 (5 bases each). V was cut by 7 bases and J by 9 bases, with 21 bases left in between. The CDR3 runs to 14 residues. Germline lookup yields CDR1 MNHNS and CDR2 SASEGT.

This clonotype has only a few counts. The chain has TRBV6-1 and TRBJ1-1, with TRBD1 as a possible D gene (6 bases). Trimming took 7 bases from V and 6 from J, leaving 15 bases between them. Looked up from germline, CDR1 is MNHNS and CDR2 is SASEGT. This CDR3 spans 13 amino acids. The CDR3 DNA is TGTGCCAGCACCCACGGGGGGGCCGCTGAAGCTTTCTTT. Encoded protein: CASTHGGAAEAFF.

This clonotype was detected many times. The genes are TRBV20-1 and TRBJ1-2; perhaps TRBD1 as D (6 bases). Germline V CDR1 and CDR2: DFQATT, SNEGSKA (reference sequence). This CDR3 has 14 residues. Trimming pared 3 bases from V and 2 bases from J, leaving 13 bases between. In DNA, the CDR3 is TGCAGTGCTAGGAGACAGGTAGCCAACTATGGCTACACCTTC. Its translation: CSARRQVANYGYTF.

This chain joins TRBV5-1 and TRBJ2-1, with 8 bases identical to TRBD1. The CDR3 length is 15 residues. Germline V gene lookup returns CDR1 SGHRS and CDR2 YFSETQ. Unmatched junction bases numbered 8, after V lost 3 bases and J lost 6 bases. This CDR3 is CASSSGGKGVNEQFF. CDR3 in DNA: TGCGCCAGCAGCTCAGGGGGCAAGGGGGTCAATGAGCAGTTCTTC.

CDR3 DNA: TGCAGTGCTAGGTCACCTCAGGCAGGGGGACTAGCGCGGGAGCAGTACTTC. Protein product: CSARSPQAGGLAREQYF. J is TRBJ2-7 and V is TRBV20-1; 10 nucleotides align to TRBD2. This CDR3 has 17 residues. Germline CDR1 is DFQATT and CDR2 is SNEGSKA (reference sequence). The J segment lost 7 bases and the V segment lost 3 bases, leaving 18 bases of the junction unmatched.

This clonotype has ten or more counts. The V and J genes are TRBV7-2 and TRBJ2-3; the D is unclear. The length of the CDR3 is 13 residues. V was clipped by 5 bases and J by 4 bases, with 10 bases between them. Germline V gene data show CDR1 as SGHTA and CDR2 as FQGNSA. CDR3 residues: CASSLGRADTQYF. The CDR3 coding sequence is TGTGCCAGCAGCCTTGGCCGGGCAGATACGCAGTATTTT.

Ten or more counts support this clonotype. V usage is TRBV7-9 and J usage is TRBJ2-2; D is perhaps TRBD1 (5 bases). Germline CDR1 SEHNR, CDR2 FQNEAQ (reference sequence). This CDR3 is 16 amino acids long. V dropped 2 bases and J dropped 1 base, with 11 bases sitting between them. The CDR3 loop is CASSLRQGLNTGELFF. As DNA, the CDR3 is TGTGCCAGCAGCTTACGCCAGGGCCTGAACACCGGGGAGCTGTTTTTT.

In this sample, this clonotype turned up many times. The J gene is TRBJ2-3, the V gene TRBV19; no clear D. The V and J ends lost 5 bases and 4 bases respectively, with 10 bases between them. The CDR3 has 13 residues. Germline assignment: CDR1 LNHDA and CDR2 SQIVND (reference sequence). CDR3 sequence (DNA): TGTGCCAGTAGTGTAAGGGCGCCAGATACGCAGTATTTT. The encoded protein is CASSVRAPDTQYF.

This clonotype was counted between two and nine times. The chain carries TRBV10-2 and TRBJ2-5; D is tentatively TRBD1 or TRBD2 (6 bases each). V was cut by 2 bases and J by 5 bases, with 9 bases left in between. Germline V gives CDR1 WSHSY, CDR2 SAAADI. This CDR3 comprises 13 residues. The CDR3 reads CASSEQGGETQYF. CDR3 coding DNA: TGCGCCAGCAGTGAGCAAGGGGGGGAGACCCAGTACTTC.

The CDR3 region has the DNA TGCAGTGCTAGCCCCCGGGACAGGTCCCAAAGAGAGACCCAGTACTTC. Protein: CSASPRDRSQRETQYF. The rearrangement links TRBV20-1 to TRBJ2-5, with TRBD1 matching 8 bases. In germline, CDR1 is DFQATT, CDR2 SNEGSKA (reference sequence). This CDR3 is built from 16 residues. V shed 3 bases, J shed 4 bases, and the junction held 13 bases outside the gene matches.

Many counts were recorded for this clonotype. DNA for the CDR3: TGTGCCAGCAAGGGGCTAACCGGGGAGCTGTTTTTT. Its translation is CASKGLTGELFF. The rearrangement links TRBV6-6 to TRBJ2-2; possibly TRBD1 for D (5 bases). The CDR3 spans 12 residues. V was cut by 7 bases and J by 5 bases, with 8 bases left in between. Germline values: CDR1 MNHNY, CDR2 SVGAGI (reference sequence).

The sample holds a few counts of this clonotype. The CDR3 bases are TGTGCCAGCACTGGCGGGGGTAGTCGCTACGAGCAGTACTTC. The encoded protein is CASTGGGSRYEQYF. V usage is TRBV5-5 and J usage is TRBJ2-7, with 7 bases fitting TRBD2. V gave up 6 bases and J gave up 3 bases; unmatched junction bases: 9. Germline CDR1 and CDR2: SGHKS and YYEKEE (reference sequence). This CDR3 is built from 14 residues.

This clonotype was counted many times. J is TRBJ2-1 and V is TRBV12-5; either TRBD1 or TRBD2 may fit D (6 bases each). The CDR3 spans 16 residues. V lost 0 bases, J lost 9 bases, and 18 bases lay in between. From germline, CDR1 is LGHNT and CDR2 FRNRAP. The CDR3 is CASGLVPGAQGSEQFF. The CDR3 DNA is TGTGCTAGTGGTTTGGTACCGGGGGCGCAGGGTAGTGAGCAGTTCTTC.

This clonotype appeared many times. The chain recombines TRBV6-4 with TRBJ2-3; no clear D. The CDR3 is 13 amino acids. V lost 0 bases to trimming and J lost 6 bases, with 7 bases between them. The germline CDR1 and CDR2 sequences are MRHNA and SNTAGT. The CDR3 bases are TGTGCCAGCAGTGACTCTGGTCATGATACGCAGTATTTT. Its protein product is CASSDSGHDTQYF.

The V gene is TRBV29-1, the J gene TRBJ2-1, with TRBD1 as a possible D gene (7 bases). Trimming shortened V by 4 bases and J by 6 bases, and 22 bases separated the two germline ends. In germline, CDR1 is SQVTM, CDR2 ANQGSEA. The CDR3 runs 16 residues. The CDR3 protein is CSVGLEGANLGNEQFF. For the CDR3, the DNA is TGCAGCGTTGGGCTGGAGGGGGCGAATTTAGGCAATGAGCAGTTCTTC.